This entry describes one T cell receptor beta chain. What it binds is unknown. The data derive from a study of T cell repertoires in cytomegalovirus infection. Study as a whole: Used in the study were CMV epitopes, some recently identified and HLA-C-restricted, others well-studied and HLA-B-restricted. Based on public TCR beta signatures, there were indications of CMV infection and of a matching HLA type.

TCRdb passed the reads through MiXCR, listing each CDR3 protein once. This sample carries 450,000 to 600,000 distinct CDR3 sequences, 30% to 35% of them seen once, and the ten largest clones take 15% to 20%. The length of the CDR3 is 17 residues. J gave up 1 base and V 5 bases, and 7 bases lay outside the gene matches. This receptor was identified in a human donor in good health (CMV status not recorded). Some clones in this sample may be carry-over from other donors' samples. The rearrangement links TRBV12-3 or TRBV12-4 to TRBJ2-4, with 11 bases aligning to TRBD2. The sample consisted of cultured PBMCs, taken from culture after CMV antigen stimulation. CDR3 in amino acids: CASSPLAGGLAKNIQYF. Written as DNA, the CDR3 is TGTGCCAGCAGTCCCCTAGCGGGAGGATTGGCCAAAAACATTCAGTACTTC.